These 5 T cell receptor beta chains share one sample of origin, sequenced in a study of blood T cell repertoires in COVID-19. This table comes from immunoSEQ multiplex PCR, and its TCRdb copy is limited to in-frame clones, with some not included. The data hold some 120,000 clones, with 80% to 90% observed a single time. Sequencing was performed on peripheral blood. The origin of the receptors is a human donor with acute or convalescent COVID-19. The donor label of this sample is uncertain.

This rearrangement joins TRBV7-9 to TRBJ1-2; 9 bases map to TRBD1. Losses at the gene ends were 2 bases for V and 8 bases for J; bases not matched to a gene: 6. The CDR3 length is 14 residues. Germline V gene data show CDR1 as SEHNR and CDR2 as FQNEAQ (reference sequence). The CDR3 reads CASSLMGTGTGYTF. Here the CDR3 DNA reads TGTGCCAGCAGCTTAATGGGGACAGGGACGGGCTACACCTTC. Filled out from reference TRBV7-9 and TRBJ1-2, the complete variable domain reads DTGVSQNPRHKITKRGQNVTFRCDPISEHNRLYWYRQTLGQGPEFLTYFQNEAQLEKSRLLSDRFSAERPKGSFSTLEIQRTEQGDSAMYLCASSLMGTGTGYTFGSGTRLTVV.

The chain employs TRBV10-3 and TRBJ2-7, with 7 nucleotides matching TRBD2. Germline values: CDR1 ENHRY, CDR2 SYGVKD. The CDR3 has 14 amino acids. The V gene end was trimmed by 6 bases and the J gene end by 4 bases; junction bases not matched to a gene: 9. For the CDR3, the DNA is TGTGCCATCAGGCTGGCTAGCGGTGGATACGAGCAGTACTTC. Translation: CAIRLASGGYEQYF.

The CDR3 DNA reads TGCAGCGTTGAATTAGCGGGGGGCACAGATACGCAGTATTTT. It is translated as CSVELAGGTDTQYF. This rearrangement joins TRBV29-1 to TRBJ2-3; the match to TRBD2 covers 9 bases. J was trimmed by 1 base and V by 2 bases; bases with no gene match: 1. Germline CDR1 is SQVTM and CDR2 is ANQGSEA. This CDR3 comprises 14 residues.

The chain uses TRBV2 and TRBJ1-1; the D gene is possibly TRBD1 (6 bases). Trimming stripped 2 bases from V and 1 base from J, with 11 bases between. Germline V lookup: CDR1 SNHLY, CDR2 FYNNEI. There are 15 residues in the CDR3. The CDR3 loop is CASSELRGANTEAFF. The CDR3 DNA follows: TGTGCCAGCAGTGAATTACGGGGGGCGAACACTGAAGCTTTCTTT.

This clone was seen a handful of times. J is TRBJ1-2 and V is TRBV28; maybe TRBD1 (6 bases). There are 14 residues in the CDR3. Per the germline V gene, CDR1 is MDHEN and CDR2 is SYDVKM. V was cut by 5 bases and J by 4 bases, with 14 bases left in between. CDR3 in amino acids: CASSPDRGAYGYTF. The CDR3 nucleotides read TGTGCCAGCAGTCCGGACAGAGGTGCCTATGGCTACACCTTC.